This T cell receptor beta chain emerged from a study of cytotoxic CD8 clonotypes in ibrutinib-treated CLL. Generated by immunoSEQ multiplex PCR, the TCRdb table keeps only in-frame clones and is missing some. The sample holds approximately 150,000 clones, around three quarters seen once. V lost 4 bases and J lost 6, with 13 bases in between. CDR1 is MRHNA, CDR2 SNTAGT, per germline. This CDR3 is built from 13 residues. The sequencing here drew on PBMCs, taken after 12 months of ibrutinib treatment. This receptor was identified in a human donor with chronic lymphocytic leukemia. The V and J genes are TRBV6-4 and TRBJ2-7, with D perhaps TRBD2 (5 bases). The DNA for the CDR3 is TGTGCCAGCAGTGGCGAACCCCGGGGCGAGCAGTACTTC. Residues: CASSGEPRGEQYF.